What follows are 14 T cell receptor beta chains derived from one specimen sequenced in a study of blood T cell repertoires in COVID-19. The data were produced by immunoSEQ multiplex PCR, yet TCRdb's version contains in-frame clones alone and is incomplete. The top ten clones hold 5% to 6% of a sample with around 310,000 clones, over 70% of them seen once. Material for sequencing was PBMCs or T cells enriched from blood (not recorded which). The receptors shown here come from a man aged 30 to 39 who had recovered from COVID-19.

The rearrangement joins TRBV7-2 to TRBJ1-5; D remains unclear. The germline V and J ends were trimmed by 5 bases and 5 bases, with 10 bases remaining between them. The V gene's germline CDR1 is SGHTA and CDR2 FQGNSA. This CDR3 has 13 residues. The CDR3 sequence is CASSPYADQPQHF. The CDR3 DNA follows: TGTGCCAGCAGCCCCTACGCCGATCAGCCCCAGCATTTT. Full variable domain (missing parts from reference TRBV7-2 and TRBJ1-5): GAGVSQSPSNKVTEKGKDVELRCDPISGHTALYWYRQSLGQGLEFLIYFQGNSAPDKSGLPSDRFSAERTGGSVSTLTIQRTQQEDSAVYLCASSPYADQPQHFGDGTRLSIL.

This clone has only one observation. This rearrangement joins TRBV6-5 to TRBJ2-3, with 10 bases that match TRBD1. V lost 5 bases to trimming and J lost 9 bases; unmatched junction nucleotides: 11. CDR1 and CDR2 (germline): MNHEY, SVGAGI. The CDR3 extends over 15 amino acids. CDR3 protein: CASSPDRGGGRTQYF. The DNA for the CDR3 is TGTGCCAGCAGTCCGGACAGGGGGGGAGGTCGAACGCAGTATTTT.

The CDR3 reads CASSLDPARAEYF. For the CDR3, the DNA is TGTGCCAGCAGCTTAGATCCCGCCAGGGCTGAGTACTTC. This chain uses TRBV11-2 with TRBJ2-7; D may be TRBD1 (5 bases). From germline, CDR1 is SGHAT and CDR2 FQNNGV. The V and J ends lost 0 bases and 11 bases respectively, with 14 bases between them. The CDR3 is 13 residues long.

The chain uses TRBV5-1 and TRBJ2-1, with D tentatively TRBD2 (5 bases). V gave up 8 bases and J gave up 0 bases, with 9 bases separating them. From germline, CDR1 is SGHRS and CDR2 YFSETQ. The CDR3 extends over 13 amino acids. CDR3 DNA sequence: TGCGCCAGTACGGGATCCTCCTACAATGAGCAGTTCTTC. As protein: CASTGSSYNEQFF.

Ten or more counts support this clone. V gene TRBV7-9 combines with J gene TRBJ1-3; 10 bases match TRBD1. Looked up from germline, CDR1 is SEHNR and CDR2 is FQNEAQ (reference sequence). Trimming removed 5 bases from V and 3 bases from J; junction bases left unmatched: 13. The CDR3 runs 18 residues. The CDR3 coding sequence is TGTGCCAGCAGCCAGGGGGACAGGGGATCTCTACGTGGAAACACCATATATTTT. It translates to CASSQGDRGSLRGNTIYF.

This chain links TRBV6-4 with TRBJ2-1; 9 bases match TRBD2. The CDR3 sequence is 15 residues long. Germline V gene data show CDR1 as MRHNA and CDR2 as SNTAGT. V shed 5 bases and J 4 bases; nucleotides not matched to a gene: 6. The CDR3 spells CASSRASGDYNEQFF. In DNA form, the CDR3 reads TGTGCCAGCAGTCGGGCTAGCGGGGATTACAATGAGCAGTTCTTC.

In nucleotides, the CDR3 is TGTGCCAGCTCACCAGCGGGGCCGGACACTGAAGCTTTCTTT. Its translation: CASSPAGPDTEAFF. The V gene is TRBV18, the J gene TRBJ1-1; maybe TRBD1 (5 bases). The CDR3 covers 14 residues. Trimming cost V 2 bases and J 3 bases, with 10 bases left between them. Germline V gives CDR1 KGHSH, CDR2 LQKENI.

This chain joins TRBV2 and TRBJ2-2, with 11 nucleotides matching TRBD2. With 3 bases clipped from V and 2 bases from J, the junction kept 5 bases outside the gene matches. CDR1 and CDR2 (germline): SNHLY, FYNNEI. The CDR3 extends over 17 amino acids. The CDR3 region is CASSEPSGGPNTGELFF. As DNA, the CDR3 is TGTGCCAGCAGTGAGCCTAGCGGGGGGCCCAACACCGGGGAGCTGTTTTTT.

The genes are TRBV27 and TRBJ2-5; 8 bases map to TRBD2. The CDR3 has 15 residues. Germline V CDR1 and CDR2: MNHEY, SMNVEV (reference sequence). The junction had 11 bases not matched to a gene; V was cut back by 6 bases and J by 5 bases. CDR3 in DNA: TGTGCCAGCAGGGCGGGGGGACCGTTAATGGAGACCCAGTACTTC. This sequence encodes CASRAGGPLMETQYF.

This clone was seen a handful of times. The V gene is TRBV14, the J gene TRBJ2-2; TRBD1 matches 7 bases. V lost 4 bases and J lost 5; bases outside the gene matches: 4. The CDR3 consists of 14 residues. Germline lookup yields CDR1 SGHDN and CDR2 FVKESK. CDR3 sequence reads: CASSLQGWTGELFF. The CDR3 bases are TGTGCCAGCAGCCTACAGGGGTGGACCGGGGAGCTGTTTTTT.

This chain connects TRBV19 to TRBJ2-4, with 7 bases that match TRBD1. Germline lookup yields CDR1 LNHDA and CDR2 SQIVND (reference sequence). The CDR3 is 15 amino acids. V dropped 4 bases and J dropped 2; count of bases not matched to a gene: 5. The CDR3 sequence is CASSTDRESKNIQYF. CDR3 in DNA: TGTGCCAGTAGTACAGACAGGGAATCCAAAAACATTCAGTACTTC.

The gene calls are TRBV12-3 or TRBV12-4 and TRBJ1-1, with 9 positions matching TRBD1. Trimming at V came to 6 bases and at J to 4 bases, leaving 3 bases not matched to a gene. There are 13 residues in the CDR3. The CDR3 DNA sequence: TGTGCCAGCAGCGAACAGGGGGCCACTGAAGCTTTCTTT. This sequence encodes CASSEQGATEAFF.

A note on this clone: The junction departs from germline at one end; a sequencing error may be responsible. This chain uses TRBV19 with TRBJ1-1, with TRBD1 identical over 7 bases. The CDR3 spans 13 residues. Germline CDR1 LNHDA, CDR2 SQIVND (reference sequence). The CDR3 loop reads CASSNAPGTESNF. In DNA form, the CDR3 reads TGTGCCAGTAGCAACGCCCCCGGGACAGAGTCAAACTTT.

V and J are TRBV18 and TRBJ1-4; D might be TRBD1 (5 bases). The V gene's germline CDR1 is KGHSH and CDR2 LQKENI. V was cut by 0 bases and J by 0 bases, with 8 bases left in between. There are 16 residues in the CDR3. The CDR3 loop is CASSPPGRATNEKLFF. The CDR3 DNA sequence: TGTGCCAGCTCACCACCGGGCAGGGCAACTAATGAAAAACTGTTTTTT.